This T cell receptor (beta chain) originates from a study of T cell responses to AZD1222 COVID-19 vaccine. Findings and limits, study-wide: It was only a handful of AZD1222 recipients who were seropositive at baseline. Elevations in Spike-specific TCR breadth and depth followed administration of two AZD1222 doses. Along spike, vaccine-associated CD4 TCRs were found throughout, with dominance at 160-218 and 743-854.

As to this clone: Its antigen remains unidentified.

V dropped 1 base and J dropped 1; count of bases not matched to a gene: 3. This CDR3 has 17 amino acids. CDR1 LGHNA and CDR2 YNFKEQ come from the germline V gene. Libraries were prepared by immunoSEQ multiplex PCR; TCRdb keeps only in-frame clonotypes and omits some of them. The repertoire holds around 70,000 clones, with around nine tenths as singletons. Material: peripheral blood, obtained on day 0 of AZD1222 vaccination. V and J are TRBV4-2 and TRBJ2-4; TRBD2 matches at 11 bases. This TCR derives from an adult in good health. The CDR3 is CASSQVLAGDAKNIQYF. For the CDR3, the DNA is TGTGCCAGCAGCCAAGTACTAGCGGGAGATGCCAAAAACATTCAGTACTTC.